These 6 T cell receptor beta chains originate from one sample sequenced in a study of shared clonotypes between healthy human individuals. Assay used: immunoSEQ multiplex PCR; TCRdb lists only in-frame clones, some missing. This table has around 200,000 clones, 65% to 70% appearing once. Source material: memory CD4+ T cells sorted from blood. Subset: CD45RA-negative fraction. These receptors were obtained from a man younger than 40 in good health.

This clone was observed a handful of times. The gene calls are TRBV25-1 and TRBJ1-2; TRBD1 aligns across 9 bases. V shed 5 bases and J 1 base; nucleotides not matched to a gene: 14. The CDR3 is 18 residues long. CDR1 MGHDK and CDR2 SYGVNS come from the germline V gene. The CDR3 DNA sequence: TGTGCCAGCAGTTCTACAGGGGGACAGGGAGCCCTTAACTATGGCTACACCTTC. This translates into CASSSTGGQGALNYGYTF.

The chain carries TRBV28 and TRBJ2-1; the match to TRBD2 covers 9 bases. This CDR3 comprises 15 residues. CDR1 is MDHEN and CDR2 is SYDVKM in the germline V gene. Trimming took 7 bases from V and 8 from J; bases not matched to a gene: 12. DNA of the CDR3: TGTGCCAGCAACCCTACTGGCGGGAGGGGGTATGAGCAGTTCTTC. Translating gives CASNPTGGRGYEQFF.

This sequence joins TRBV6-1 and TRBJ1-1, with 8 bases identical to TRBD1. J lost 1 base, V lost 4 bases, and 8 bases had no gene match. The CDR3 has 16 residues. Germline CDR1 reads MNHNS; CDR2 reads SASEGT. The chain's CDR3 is CASSGPGGARNTEAFF. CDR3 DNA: TGTGCCAGCAGTGGCCCAGGGGGCGCCAGGAACACTGAAGCTTTCTTT.

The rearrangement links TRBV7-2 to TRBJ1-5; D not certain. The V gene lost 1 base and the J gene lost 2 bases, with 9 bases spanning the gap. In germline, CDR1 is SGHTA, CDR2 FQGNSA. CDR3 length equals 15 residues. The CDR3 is CASSLDRQRNQPQHF. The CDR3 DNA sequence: TGTGCCAGCAGCTTAGACCGCCAGCGCAATCAGCCCCAGCATTTT.

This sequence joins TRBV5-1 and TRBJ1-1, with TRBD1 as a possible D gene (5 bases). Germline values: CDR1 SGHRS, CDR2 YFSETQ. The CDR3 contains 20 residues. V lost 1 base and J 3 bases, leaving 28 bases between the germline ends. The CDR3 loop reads CASSLPRTGREFGLDTEAFF. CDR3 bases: TGCGCCAGCAGCTTGCCAAGGACGGGCAGGGAATTTGGGTTGGACACTGAAGCTTTCTTT.

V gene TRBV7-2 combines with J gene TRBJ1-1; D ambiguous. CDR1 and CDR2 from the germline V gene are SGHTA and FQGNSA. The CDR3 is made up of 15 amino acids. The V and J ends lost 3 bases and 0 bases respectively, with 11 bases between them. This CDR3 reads CASSFQALLNTEAFF. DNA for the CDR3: TGTGCCAGCAGCTTCCAGGCCCTACTGAACACTGAAGCTTTCTTT.